This T cell receptor (beta chain) was identified in a study of post-analysis software for immune sequencing data. Study context: Relapsing-remitting, secondary progressive and progressive-relapsing forms made up the multiple sclerosis disease courses.

Unique molecular identifiers tagged the TCR beta cDNA libraries. One entry per CDR3 protein, called by TCRdb with MiXCR from the PCR reads. This sample carries under 900,000 distinct CDR3 sequences, 53% of them seen once, and the ten largest clones take about 4.8%. Study-wide points: TRBV segments more frequent in patients than in controls numbered roughly 5 and included TRBV5-6, TRBV5-1 and TRBV20-1.

In the case of this clonotype: The target antigen is unknown.

V lost 7 bases and J lost 3; bases outside the gene matches: 6. This CDR3 comprises 14 residues. Per germline, CDR1 SQVTM and CDR2 ANQGSEA. This receptor was identified in a girl between 10 and 17 years old with multiple sclerosis. The chain is built from TRBV29-1 and TRBJ2-7, with TRBD2 matching 13 bases. Sequences were obtained from blood. The CDR3 coding sequence is TGCAGCGCCAGACTAGCGGGAGGTTTCTACGAGCAGTACTTC. Translation gives CSARLAGGFYEQYF.